This TCR beta chain was sequenced during a study of cytomegalovirus exposure and HLA in healthy donors (dated by TCRdb to 2016 to 2017). With respect to the entire study: In an earlier analysis of several hundred of the donors, 276 Gb of sequence data and some 120 million unique TCR beta sequences from 180 million or so T cells were reported. Approximately 310 gigabases of sequencing data and tens of millions of unique TCR sequences were included in an early release covering 550 to 650 HLA-typed donors. Of the roughly 400 genotyped donors, 81% fell in the genetic ancestry cluster associated with self-reported Caucasian donors. The aim of the study was to test whether cataloging public T cell receptors could identify signatures of past pathogen exposure. Using immunosequencing, the study profiled T cell repertoires from 666 subjects and related those repertoires to cytomegalovirus serostatus. A separate validation cohort of approximately 120 different subjects was used in addition to the 666-subject first cohort. The study combined high-throughput TCR immunosequencing, statistical association of individual TCRs with disease status, and machine learning to predict cytomegalovirus infection status. In a later analysis, previously published TCR beta repertoires from about 670 donors were re-analyzed and high-resolution HLA genotyping was added so that TCR occurrence patterns could be studied. In the later analysis, no new phenotypic data were used to find candidate immune exposures; instead, reliance was placed on TCR beta sequences and their occurrence across donors. In an earlier analysis of over 550 of the donors, high-throughput TCR beta sequencing was used to judge whether each TCR beta V gene segment behaved as functional or pseudogenic. Donor age, sex, ethnicity and CMV serostatus were compiled alongside the repertoire data. A later genetic analysis used genome-wide SNP genotypes for about three fifths of the 666 donors, treating that subset as a discovery cohort. Every discovery cohort repertoire had been produced on one sequencing platform. HLA typing included class I and class II loci at four-digit resolution. Typing coverage varied by locus: 629-630 donors for A, B, C, DRB1 and DQB1; more than 500 for DQA1; about 590 for DPA1; approximately 490 for DPB1. Because of strong linkage in the cohort, roughly five DR-DQ haplotypes were treated as single units for association and clustering. Among around 400 genotyped donors of the cohort, an average of around 240,000 unique TCR beta nucleotide sequences were sequenced per donor, around 20% of them non-productive.

Spanning cysteine to phenylalanine, the CDR3 consists of 14 amino acids. The read is trimmed to its CDR3 DNA, 42 bases read in frame from base 1. V lost 1 base and J lost 6 bases; the stretch between them is 12 bases long. CDR1 is given as MNHNS and CDR2 as SASEGT, both from the germline V gene. The cohort was made up of hundreds of healthy bone marrow donors. At the time of sampling, all cohort members were nominally healthy, though unrecorded immune exposures were likely present. The donor tested CMV seronegative, placing the donor among the 350 to 400 seronegative members of the cohort. A peripheral blood sample was provided by each donor, and peripheral blood mononuclear cells were used for TCR beta sequencing. The Qiagen DNeasy Blood Extraction Kit was used to extract genomic DNA from the blood cell samples. General findings and caveats noted by the study authors: The study gave a list of under 200 TCR beta chains associated with cytomegalovirus. Most TCR sequences were observed very rarely across donors, whereas some public TCRs were present in many individuals. In this cohort, only TCR beta chains were sequenced, and detectable features were limited by the absence of alpha or paired-chain data. In vitro tests confirmed that three of the cytomegalovirus-associated TCR beta chains recognize cytomegalovirus antigens. In a later genetic analysis, fewer N-insertions in productive TCRs were reported among donors in an Asian-associated ancestry cluster than the roughly 700-donor mean. In a later analysis, most CMV-associated TCR beta chains were found to appear HLA-restricted, with HLA associations seemingly driven largely by CMV exposure. Sequencing depth was assumed to be roughly uniform across donors in the presence/absence analyses, though that assumption may not hold. Because some donors lacked HLA typing at each locus, the association tests relied only on the typed subset. Assigning TCR associations to individual alleles was difficult when HLA alleles, especially DR and DQ, strongly co-occurred. The earlier analysis of some 540 of the donors excluded fewer than 20 rarely observed V segments, including chromosome 9 orphons, because counts were too low. Correlated functional status among segregating V segments might be attributable to linkage disequilibrium, but an unknown experimental factor could not be ruled out. Cytomegalovirus status was reported to be diagnosed by the classifier with high specificity and sensitivity in both the original and validation cohorts. The 87-base-pair reads could not distinguish some IMGT-functional V segments, including TRBV6-2 and TRBV6-3, so those segments were excluded. According to a later analysis, parvovirus B19, influenza, CMV and Epstein-Barr virus appeared linked to several top co-occurrence clusters. A further reported finding was that TCR beta sequences accurately predicted the HLA-A and HLA-B alleles for most subjects in the first cohort. For the cohort, immune exposure information was limited to CMV serostatus. A cluster of highly shared sequence variants was judged likely to represent a technical artifact of the sequencing pipeline. Specific HLA alleles were associated with 15,000 to 20,000 TCR beta sequences at a false discovery rate of 0.05 in a later analysis. A later genetic analysis associated a missense DCLRE1C variant with V-gene and J-gene trimming of TCR beta chains, and an independent cohort replicated the association. The authors suggested that the approach could potentially be generalized to other disease states and immunological phenotypes. A later analysis found that HLA-associated TCR beta chains were more clonally expanded and had lower generation probabilities than equally common non-associated chains. An earlier analysis of some 590 of the donors showed that most TCR beta V segments appeared in productive rearrangements either about 87% or about 30% of the time, which broadly matched IMGT annotations. In a later analysis, TCR association rates were found to vary across HLA loci, with the most associated TCRs seen for DRB1 alleles and the fewest for HLA-C alleles.

As concerns this clone: Its antigen is unknown. No qualities accompany the bases; no much larger clone lies one base away.

Receptors were amplified or captured by the immunoSEQ multiplex PCR assay. For the multiplex PCR, a mixture combining 60 forward primers for TCR Vbeta segments and 13 reverse primers for TCR Jbeta segments was used. The CDR3 region of rearranged TCR beta genes was amplified from genomic DNA by a multiplex PCR assay. The amplified TCR beta libraries were sequenced on the Illumina HiSeq System as 87-base-pair reads. As for the authors' bioinformatics: Across the 500 to 700 repertoires, a later analysis counted tens of millions of unique TCR beta chains, some 11 million of which were shared by at least two donors. Raw reads were error-corrected and collapsed into unique sequences by a nearest-neighbor algorithm in which closely related sequences were merged to remove PCR and sequencing errors. Alignment of CDR3 sequences to IMGT reference sequences was used to assign V, D and J gene segments. For a sequence to be retained, a match of at least six nucleotides to both a V gene segment and a J gene segment was required. Rearrangements were called productive when the CDR3 lacked stop codons and stayed in frame with V and J; all others were non-productive. Following IMGT convention, CDR3 was defined as the stretch from the second conserved V-encoded cysteine to the conserved J-encoded phenylalanine. The earlier analysis of roughly 590 of the donors excluded any sequence lacking an unambiguous match to a single V gene segment. An earlier analysis of almost 600 of the donors classified V segments as functional when productive rearrangements were above 56.7% and as segregating when the standard deviation between donors was above 5%. To diagnose cytomegalovirus status from the catalog of TCR beta chain sequences, a statistical classification framework was built. A later analysis assigned V and J genes by comparing TCR nucleotide sequences with IMGT/GENE-DB human TR gene sequences. The TCRdist pipeline was used in a later analysis to assign CDR3 sequences and most-parsimonious VDJ recombination scenarios. In a later analysis, every TCR beta chain was defined by the combination of its CDR3 amino acid sequence and its V-gene family, and reads without a unique V-gene family were dropped. As a way to deal with suspected cross-contamination and a sequencing artifact, a later analysis dropped roughly 600 nucleotide sequences that were highly shared and had low generation probability. A later analysis calculated a clonal expansion index for each public chain from normalized within-repertoire ranks of inferred template counts. Generation probabilities in a later analysis came from a VDJ recombination model fitted to out-of-frame rearrangements, and those results were checked against IGoR. In a later analysis, hypergeometric tests were used to score TCR-TCR, TCR-HLA and TCR-CMV co-occurrence, with a repertoire-size bias correction applied to TCR pairs. To estimate false discovery rates, a later analysis permuted the HLA or CMV assignments 20 times. In a later analysis, co-occurring TCRs were grouped using DBSCAN, with TCRdist sequence similarity added in when clustering inside HLA-allele-positive subsets. Co-occurrence clustering excluded repertoires with fewer than 30,000 or more than 120,000 public chains, plus five with anomalous nucleotide sharing. Entries here come from immuneACCESS through TCRdb and include only in-frame sequences with V and J called. Some clones fail to appear in such tables; in the studies checked, an unresolved V gene covers under half of the shortfall, and the cause of the remainder is unknown. V, J and clone size are taken as reported in that table, and D and trimming were inferred from the DNA itself. Across this sample there are approximately 280,000 clones, with about 90% seen only once. The ten largest clones represent approximately 2.4% of the sample.

The chain is assembled from TRBV6-1 and TRBJ1-2, and perhaps TRBD1 as D gene, on 6 matching bases. The clonotype comes from a woman younger than 30 in good health and CMV-seronegative. Sequencing used PBMCs. The base sequence is TGTGCCAGCAGTGAAGGATCCTCAGGGGATGGCTACACCTTC. Its coded protein is CASSEGSSGDGYTF.